The 17 T cell receptor beta chains below were found in one sample sequenced in a study of OX40 agonist ivuxolimab in advanced cancers. TCRdb keeps only in-frame clones here, not all; method: immunoSEQ multiplex PCR. The table records about 48,000 clones, 70% to 90% of them present only once. This specimen consisted of CD4+ or CD8+ T cells sorted from blood, obtained in a trial of the OX40 agonist ivuxolimab. The receptor set was obtained from an adult with an advanced solid tumor such as melanoma, head and neck, liver or kidney cancer.

Worth noting for this clone: Since the CDR3 does not end with the conserved phenylalanine or tryptophan, this likely comes from a read error. This sequence joins TRBV30 and TRBJ1-5; D ambiguous. The V gene's germline CDR1 is GTSNPN and CDR2 SVGIG (reference sequence). V was pared by 0 bases and J by 2 bases, with 14 bases between. The CDR3 extends over 16 amino acids. The CDR3 DNA reads as TGTGCCTGGAGTGTAGGTTGGGGATTTGGCAATCAGCCCCAGCATCTT. It codes for CAWSVGWGFGNQPQHL.

The genes are TRBV11-3 and TRBJ2-7, with 9 bases lining up with TRBD2. The ends lost 5 bases at V and 6 bases at J; junction bases unmatched: 14. Germline assignment: CDR1 SGHNT and CDR2 YENEEA. CDR3 size: 16 residues. This CDR3 reads CASSPGGVSGSSEQYF. The CDR3 nucleotides are TGTGCCAGCAGCCCCGGGGGGGTTAGCGGGAGTTCCGAGCAGTACTTC.

The chain carries TRBV4-2 and TRBJ1-2; D might be TRBD1 (6 bases). The CDR3 is 14 residues long. V lost 5 bases to trimming and J lost 6 bases, with 16 bases between them. Germline CDR1 reads LGHNA; CDR2 reads YNFKEQ. CDR3 in amino acids: CASSTGGAVDGYTF. In DNA, the CDR3 is TGTGCCAGCAGCACCGGGGGGGCCGTGGATGGCTACACCTTC.

The chain uses TRBV18 and TRBJ2-1, with TRBD2 matching over 10 bases. Germline loops: CDR1 KGHSH, CDR2 LQKENI. V gave up 2 bases and J gave up 1 base; unmatched junction bases: 5. The CDR3 totals 17 residues. The CDR3 spells CASSPYSGRGSYNEQFF. CDR3 nucleotide sequence: TGTGCCAGCTCACCATACAGCGGGAGGGGATCCTACAATGAGCAGTTCTTC.

The J gene is TRBJ1-2, the V gene TRBV6-1; no clear D gene. Deletions cut 2 bases from V and 4 bases from J, with 8 bases between. CDR1 and CDR2 from the germline V gene are MNHNS and SASEGT. This CDR3 has 13 residues. DNA of the CDR3: TGTGCCAGCAGTGAATGGGGAAGCTATGGCTACACCTTC. It yields the protein CASSEWGSYGYTF.

As DNA, the CDR3 is TGTGCCAGCAGCTATATGGACGGATCCTATGGCTACACCTTC. Protein product: CASSYMDGSYGYTF. The J gene is TRBJ1-2, the V gene TRBV5-4; D uncertain. The CDR3 runs 14 residues. Germline V gene lookup returns CDR1 SGHNT and CDR2 YYREEE (reference sequence). V lost 3 bases and J lost 4, with 13 bases in between.

There are a few counts of this clone. The V call is TRBV10-3, the J call TRBJ1-1, with D possibly matching TRBD1 (6 bases). Germline assignment: CDR1 ENHRY and CDR2 SYGVKD. The CDR3 extends over 13 amino acids. The V gene lost 3 bases and the J gene lost 1 base, with 6 bases spanning the gap. CDR3 amino acids: CAISDRGNTEAFF. CDR3 nucleotide sequence: TGTGCCATCAGTGACAGGGGGAACACTGAAGCTTTCTTT.

This chain uses TRBV10-3 with TRBJ2-3; D is undetermined. This CDR3 is 13 amino acids long. Looked up from germline, CDR1 is ENHRY and CDR2 is SYGVKD. Trimming left V 6 bases short and J 0 bases short, with 7 bases between. In nucleotides, the CDR3 is TGTGCCATCAGCGCTTTCAGCACAGATACGCAGTATTTT. Its translation: CAISAFSTDTQYF.

The chain joins TRBV11-3 to TRBJ2-4, with 8 positions matching TRBD1. The CDR3 is 17 amino acids. V trimming: 2 bases; J trimming: 0 bases; junction bases outside the gene matches: 6. From germline, CDR1 is SGHNT and CDR2 YENEEA. CDR3 sequence (DNA): TGTGCCAGCAGCTTATACCGACAGGGGCGAGCCAAAAACATTCAGTACTTC. It specifies CASSLYRQGRAKNIQYF.

This sequence joins TRBV18 and TRBJ2-7; possibly TRBD1 for D (6 bases). This CDR3 is built from 15 residues. Trimming left V 3 bases short and J 2 bases short, with 14 bases between. Germline V CDR1 and CDR2: KGHSH, LQKENI. The CDR3 protein is CASSPLGAETYEQYF. As DNA, the CDR3 is TGTGCCAGCTCACCCTTGGGGGCCGAAACCTACGAGCAGTACTTC.

The table lists this clone with a count of one. The chain joins TRBV27 to TRBJ2-5; the D gene is possibly TRBD2 (7 bases). The ends were cut back, 2 bases at V and 4 bases at J, with 17 bases in the middle. Germline V CDR1 and CDR2: MNHEY, SMNVEV (reference sequence). The CDR3 is 16 amino acids. The CDR3: CASSLRGLGGRETQYF. CDR3 nucleotides: TGTGCCAGCAGTTTAAGGGGGTTGGGGGGGCGAGAGACCCAGTACTTC.

This chain joins TRBV6-5 and TRBJ2-2, with 8 bases fitting TRBD1. The junction had 7 bases not matched to a gene; V was cut back by 6 bases and J by 4 bases. Germline loops: CDR1 MNHEY, CDR2 SVGAGI. The CDR3 length is 15 residues. The CDR3 sequence: CASRKDRVFTGELFF. The CDR3 bases are TGTGCCAGCAGAAAGGACAGGGTTTTCACCGGGGAGCTGTTTTTT.

The chain employs TRBV28 and TRBJ1-2; D remains unclear. Germline-derived CDR1 and CDR2 are MDHEN and SYDVKM. This CDR3 has 12 amino acids. V was clipped by 10 bases and J by 4 bases, with 13 bases between them. CDR3 residues: CAIRKLGYGYTF. CDR3 coding DNA: TGTGCCATCCGGAAATTGGGCTATGGCTACACCTTC.

This clone was observed a handful of times. The chain recombines TRBV11-2 with TRBJ2-2; the match to TRBD1 covers 10 bases. The ends lost 4 bases at V and 7 bases at J; junction bases unmatched: 6. Germline V gene sequence: CDR1 SGHAT, CDR2 FQNNGV. The CDR3 covers 15 residues. CDR3 nucleotide sequence: TGTGCCAGCAGCTACCGACAGGGGGCAATCGGGGAGCTGTTTTTT. Protein: CASSYRQGAIGELFF.

In this sample, this clone is medium-sized. The V call is TRBV30, the J call TRBJ1-1; D is uncertain. In germline, CDR1 is GTSNPN, CDR2 SVGIG (reference sequence). The CDR3 is 13 amino acids. The V and J ends lost 8 bases and 4 bases respectively, with 17 bases between them. CDR3 sequence (DNA): TGTGCCCGGCGGGCGGAGGGTGCCACTGAAGCTTTCTTT. Protein sequence: CARRAEGATEAFF. The full variable domain, with the rest looked up from reference TRBV30 and TRBJ1-1, is SQTIHQWPATLVQPVGSPLSLECTVEGTSNPNLYWYRQAAGRGLQLLFYSVGIGQISSEVPQNLSASRPQDRQFILSSKKLLLSDSGFYLCARRAEGATEAFFGQGTRLTVV.

The V gene is TRBV5-4, the J gene TRBJ1-2; unclear D gene. The CDR3 totals 14 residues. Germline lookup yields CDR1 SGHNT and CDR2 YYREEE (reference sequence). V lost 1 base and J 3 bases, leaving 10 bases between the germline ends. CDR3 bases: TGTGCCAGCAGCTTGCCTGCCAGAGACTATGGCTACACCTTC. This encodes CASSLPARDYGYTF.

The V call is TRBV19, the J call TRBJ2-3; D is unresolved. Per the germline V gene, CDR1 is LNHDA and CDR2 is SQIVND (reference sequence). The V and J ends lost 5 bases and 6 bases respectively, with 15 bases between them. This CDR3 spans 14 amino acids. In DNA form, the CDR3 reads TGTGCCAGTAGTTCCGACGGCCCTCGGGATACGCAGTATTTT. Translation gives CASSSDGPRDTQYF.